The rows below give T cell receptor beta chains drawn from one sample of a study of HIV-infected patients and healthy controls. TCRdb re-derived calls from the 5' RACE reads in MiXCR, one entry per CDR3 protein. This sample yields tens of thousands of distinct CDR3 sequences, of which about 19% are seen a single time; 1.1% to 1.5% belongs to the top ten. The sample consisted of CD4+ T cells from blood. The origin of the receptors is a human donor in good health. The CDR3 runs from the conserved cysteine through the conserved F or W. A D gene is named only where the DNA matches it firmly. Clone size is given for some rows only: seen once, a few or many times, or a class if the clone is expanded.

>TRBJ2-2|TRBD2|TRBV12-3/TRBV12-4|-
CASRPGLTTGELFF
TGTGCCAGCAGGCCGGGACTAACCACCGGGGAGCTGTTTTTT
>TRBJ1-1|-|TRBV30|many
CAVGSLNTEAFF
TGTGCTGTTGGGAGTTTGAACACTGAAGCTTTCTTT
>TRBJ2-2|-|TRBV3-1|-
CASSQDTGTQNTGELFF
TGTGCCAGCAGCCAAGACACCGGGACACAGAACACCGGGGAGCTGTTTTTT
>TRBJ1-3|-|TRBV5-6|many
CASSWKQGSGNTIYF
TGTGCCAGCAGCTGGAAACAGGGCTCTGGAAACACCATATATTTT
>TRBJ2-3|-|TRBV7-9|few
CASSLEMGVTDTQYF
TGTGCCAGCAGCTTAGAAATGGGAGTAACAGATACGCAGTATTTT
>TRBJ1-1|-|TRBV7-2|many
CASSFGNMNTEAFF
TGTGCCAGCAGCTTTGGGAACATGAACACTGAAGCTTTCTTT
>TRBJ2-3|TRBD1|TRBV25-1|-
CASRRGQGTTDTQYF
TGTGCCAGCAGGAGAGGACAGGGAACCACAGATACGCAGTATTTT
>TRBJ1-2|TRBD1|TRBV10-3|many
CAISGQGAEGYTF
TGTGCCATCAGTGGACAGGGGGCGGAAGGCTACACCTTC
>TRBJ2-7|TRBD1|TRBV7-2|few
CASSLEGQGRQYF
TGTGCCAGCAGCTTGGAAGGACAGGGGAGGCAGTACTTC
>TRBJ2-5|-|TRBV7-9|many
CSSESQETQYF
TGTAGTAGCGAATCCCAAGAGACCCAGTACTTC
>TRBJ1-1|-|TRBV6-2/TRBV6-3|-
CASSSTAEGRAFF
TGTGCCAGCAGTTCAACGGCGGAGGGTCGGGCTTTCTTT
>TRBJ2-4|-|TRBV20-1|-
CSPGNRAKNIQYF
TGCAGTCCAGGGAACAGGGCCAAAAACATTCAGTACTTC
>TRBJ2-3|TRBD2|TRBV11-2|-
CASSPAGGTDTQYF
TGTGCCAGCAGCCCGGCGGGAGGCACAGATACGCAGTATTTT
>TRBJ2-3|TRBD2|TRBV20-1|-
CSAPGLAGRRDTQYF
TGCAGTGCGCCAGGACTAGCGGGAAGGAGAGATACGCAGTATTTT
>TRBJ1-2|TRBD1|TRBV29-1|-
CSAPGTGGEAGGYTF
TGCAGCGCCCCCGGGACAGGGGGTGAAGCGGGGGGCTACACCTTC
>TRBJ2-7|TRBD2|TRBV29-1|many
CSAGGGLYEQYF
TGCAGCGCCGGGGGGGGGTTATACGAGCAGTACTTC
>TRBJ2-3|TRBD2|TRBV6-2/TRBV6-3|few
CASTQLAGGLTDTQYF
TGTGCCAGCACCCAACTAGCGGGGGGCCTCACAGATACGCAGTATTTT
>TRBJ2-2|TRBD2|TRBV6-2/TRBV6-3|many
CAGSGRANTGELFF
TGTGCCGGTAGCGGGAGGGCAAACACCGGGGAGCTGTTTTTT
>TRBJ2-3|TRBD1|TRBV20-1|-
CSARPPPGGGGFGDTQYF
TGCAGTGCTAGGCCCCCCCCAGGGGGCGGCGGATTTGGAGATACGCAGTATTTT
>TRBJ1-4|-|TRBV5-1|-
CASSTGPRDGDEKLFF
TGCGCCAGCAGCACCGGGCCGAGGGATGGGGATGAAAAACTGTTTTTT
>TRBJ2-7|-|TRBV5-5|many
CASSMGPGYEQYF
TGTGCCAGCAGCATGGGACCAGGCTACGAGCAGTACTTC
>TRBJ1-4|TRBD1|TRBV20-1|many
CSASPGGRIEKLFF
TGCAGTGCTAGCCCAGGGGGTCGTATTGAAAAACTGTTTTTT
>TRBJ1-5|TRBD1|TRBV6-2/TRBV6-3|-
CASRMDRDGQPQHF
TGTGCCAGCAGAATGGACAGGGACGGTCAGCCCCAGCATTTT
>TRBJ2-5|-|TRBV21-1|few
CASRSQQGQETQYF
TGTGCCAGCCGATCACAGCAAGGCCAAGAGACCCAGTACTTC
>TRBJ1-5|-|TRBV5-1|-
CASSLDGSDQPQHF
TGCGCCAGCAGCTTGGATGGGAGTGATCAGCCCCAGCATTTT
>TRBJ2-1|TRBD2|TRBV6-2/TRBV6-3|few
CASSSLPGLAFSYNEQFF
TGTGCCAGCAGTTCTCTTCCGGGACTAGCGTTCTCCTACAATGAGCAGTTCTTC
>TRBJ2-7|TRBD1|TRBV20-1|few
CSAKMDRAYEQYF
TGCAGTGCTAAAATGGACAGGGCCTACGAGCAGTACTTC
>TRBJ2-3|-|TRBV6-5|-
CASRPGRNTDTQYF
TGTGCCAGCAGACCGGGACGGAACACAGATACGCAGTATTTT
>TRBJ1-1|-|TRBV12-3/TRBV12-4|-
CASRGLGNTEAFF
TGTGCCAGCAGAGGACTTGGGAACACTGAAGCTTTCTTT
>TRBJ2-1|TRBD2|TRBV20-1|few
CSAPKLAGRPYNEQFF
TGCAGTGCCCCCAAACTAGCGGGAAGGCCCTACAATGAGCAGTTCTTC
>TRBJ1-4|-|TRBV11-2|few
CASSLGGSQGKGKLFF
TGTGCCAGCAGCTTAGGAGGCAGTCAGGGGAAGGGAAAACTGTTTTTT
>TRBJ1-6|-|TRBV7-9|-
CASGNPRGVSPLHF
TGTGCCAGCGGCAACCCGAGAGGGGTTTCACCCCTCCACTTT
>TRBJ2-3|TRBD2|TRBV11-2|-
CASSWVAGGRTDTQYF
TGTGCCAGCAGCTGGGTAGCGGGGGGAAGGACAGATACGCAGTATTTT
>TRBJ2-3|-|TRBV2|many
CASRLQGMGATDTQYF
TGTGCCAGCAGGTTACAGGGTATGGGTGCCACAGATACGCAGTATTTT
>TRBJ2-5|TRBD1|TRBV7-6|many
CASSPRTGGTQYF
TGTGCCAGCAGCCCGAGGACAGGGGGGACCCAGTACTTC
>TRBJ2-1|-|TRBV20-1|-
CSARKGRNNEQFF
TGCAGTGCTCGTAAAGGACGGAACAATGAGCAGTTCTTC
>TRBJ2-7|-|TRBV18|-
CASSPPSGKAREQYF
TGTGCCAGCTCACCACCTTCCGGAAAGGCACGGGAGCAGTACTTC
>TRBJ1-5|-|TRBV4-3|many
CASSQGGAGSQPQHF
TGCGCCAGCAGCCAAGGGGGGGCAGGATCCCAGCCCCAGCATTTT
>TRBJ2-3|-|TRBV6-5|many
CASSPSTDTQYF
TGTGCCAGCAGTCCTAGCACAGATACGCAGTATTTT
>TRBJ2-7|TRBD2|TRBV6-6|-
CASSYQGSGAYEQYF
TGTGCCAGCAGTTACCAAGGTAGCGGGGCCTACGAGCAGTACTTC
>TRBJ2-1|-|TRBV5-5|many
CASITRMNEQFF
TGTGCCAGCATCACTAGGATGAATGAGCAGTTCTTC
>TRBJ1-6|-|TRBV6-2/TRBV6-3|-
CASRQQGNSPLHF
TGTGCCAGCAGGCAACAGGGTAATTCACCCCTCCACTTT
>TRBJ2-3|-|TRBV15|many
CATSRVRGAASADTQYF
TGTGCCACCAGCAGAGTACGGGGAGCGGCCTCCGCAGATACGCAGTATTTT
>TRBJ1-5|TRBD1|TRBV7-2|-
CASSPDRENQPQHF
TGTGCCAGCAGCCCGGACAGGGAGAATCAGCCCCAGCATTTT
>TRBJ2-2|-|TRBV7-9|few
CASSVIPAGGTGELFF
TGTGCCAGCAGCGTAATTCCCGCAGGAGGCACCGGGGAGCTGTTTTTT
>TRBJ1-3|-|TRBV7-2|many
CASSLTPGDTIYF
TGTGCCAGCAGCTTAACACCCGGTGACACCATATATTTT